One and the same sample provided the 8 T cell receptor beta chains below, sequenced in a study of blood T cell repertoires in COVID-19. Libraries were prepared by immunoSEQ multiplex PCR; TCRdb keeps only in-frame clonotypes and omits some of them. Of 410,000 or so clones detected, roughly 89% appear once; the ten largest clones hold approximately 1.5%. The sample consisted of peripheral blood. These receptors originate from a woman aged 25-40 years with active or convalescent COVID-19.

This rearrangement joins TRBV19 to TRBJ1-1, with D perhaps matching TRBD1 (5 bases). The V and J ends lost 1 base and 1 base respectively, with 10 bases between them. CDR3 length equals 15 residues. Germline assignment: CDR1 LNHDA and CDR2 SQIVND (reference sequence). CDR3 bases: TGTGCCAGTAGTATAGTAGACAGTTCGAACACTGAAGCTTTCTTT. It encodes CASSIVDSSNTEAFF.

The chain joins TRBV19 to TRBJ2-2; 7 bases map to TRBD2. Trimming took 7 bases from V and 0 from J; bases not matched to a gene: 5. The CDR3 has 15 residues. Germline CDR1 is LNHDA and CDR2 is SQIVND (reference sequence). The CDR3 sequence is CASISAGSNTGELFF. DNA for the CDR3: TGTGCCAGTATCTCAGCGGGATCGAACACCGGGGAGCTGTTTTTT.

CDR3 DNA sequence: TGTGCCAGCAGCTTAGTGGGGGGCTCCTACAATGAGCAGTTCTTC. Translated: CASSLVGGSYNEQFF. The rearrangement uses TRBV7-8 and TRBJ2-1; the D gene is possibly TRBD2 (6 bases). CDR3 length equals 15 residues. Germline CDR1 SGHVS, CDR2 FQNEAQ. V dropped 1 base and J dropped 0 bases, with 7 bases sitting between them.

The V gene is TRBV7-9, the J gene TRBJ2-3, with 7 bases aligning to TRBD1. J was trimmed by 2 bases and V by 4 bases; bases with no gene match: 6. The CDR3 loop spans 15 amino acids. Germline V gene data show CDR1 as SEHNR and CDR2 as FQNEAQ (reference sequence). CDR3 sequence reads: CASSSTGAATDTQYF. As DNA, the CDR3 is TGTGCCAGCAGCTCCACAGGGGCCGCCACAGATACGCAGTATTTT.

This chain connects TRBV2 to TRBJ1-6, with TRBD1 identical over 8 bases. After removal of 6 bases from V and 4 bases from J, the junction contained 8 bases not matched to a gene. The CDR3 has 16 residues. Germline lookup yields CDR1 SNHLY and CDR2 FYNNEI. The CDR3 DNA reads as TGTGCCAGCAGCTCTGACAGGGGAACGTATAATTCACCCCTCCACTTT. It yields the protein CASSSDRGTYNSPLHF.

V gene TRBV28 combines with J gene TRBJ1-5, with a weak D call TRBD1 (6 bases). This CDR3 comprises 13 residues. Trimming took 8 bases from V and 3 from J, leaving 11 bases between them. Germline V gene sequence: CDR1 MDHEN, CDR2 SYDVKM. The CDR3 loop is CASFDRLNQPQHF. The CDR3 region has the DNA TGTGCCAGCTTCGACAGGCTCAATCAGCCCCAGCATTTT.

This rearrangement joins TRBV23-1 to TRBJ1-2; D is undetermined. TRBV23-1 is marked as an open reading frame, function uncertain. Trimming removed 2 bases from V and 5 bases from J, with 21 bases in between. This CDR3 contains 17 residues. The CDR3 DNA reads as TGCGCCAGCAGTCAAAATCTCCCGCGGGGTCCGAGATATGGCTACACCTTC. Translated, it gives CASSQNLPRGPRYGYTF.

V is TRBV27 and J is TRBJ1-1; TRBD1 might be the D (5 bases). V was pared by 3 bases and J by 3 bases, with 20 bases between. Germline V gene sequence: CDR1 MNHEY, CDR2 SMNVEV (reference sequence). The CDR3 runs 17 residues. The CDR3 DNA reads TGTGCCAGCAGTTTGGCGGCGCCGGGGGAATCGGACACTGAAGCTTTCTTT. This sequence encodes CASSLAAPGESDTEAFF.